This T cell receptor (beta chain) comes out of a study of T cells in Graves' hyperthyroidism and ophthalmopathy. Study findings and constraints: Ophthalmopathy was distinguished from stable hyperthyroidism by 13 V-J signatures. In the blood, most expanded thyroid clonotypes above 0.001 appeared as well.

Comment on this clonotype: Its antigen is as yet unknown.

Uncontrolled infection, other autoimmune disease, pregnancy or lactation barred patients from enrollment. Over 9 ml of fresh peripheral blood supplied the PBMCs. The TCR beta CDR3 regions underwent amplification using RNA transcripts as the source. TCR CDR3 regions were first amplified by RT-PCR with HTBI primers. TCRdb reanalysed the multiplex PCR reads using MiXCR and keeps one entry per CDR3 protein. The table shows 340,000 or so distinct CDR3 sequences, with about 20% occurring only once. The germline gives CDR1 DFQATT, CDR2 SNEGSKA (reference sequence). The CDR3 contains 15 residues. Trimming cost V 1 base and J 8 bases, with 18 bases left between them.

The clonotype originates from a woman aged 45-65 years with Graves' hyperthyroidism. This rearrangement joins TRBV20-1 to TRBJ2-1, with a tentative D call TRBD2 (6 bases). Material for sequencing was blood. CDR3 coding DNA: TGCAGTGCTAGAGCTCCGGGACTCCTGACGGATGAGCAGTTCTTC. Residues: CSARAPGLLTDEQFF.